The present TCR beta chain was sequenced within a study of T cells after somatic rescue of genetic block. This CDR3 is 12 amino acids long. With 3 bases removed from V and 6 bases from J, the gap between germline ends came to 9 bases. Germline CDR1 reads ENHRY; CDR2 reads SYGVKD. Clones were sequenced by immunoSEQ multiplex PCR, and TCRdb holds only the in-frame ones, with some missing. Seen here are roughly 51,000 clones, 90% to 97% observed once, and the top ten hold more than 0.075%. The chain is built from TRBV10-3 and TRBJ2-7; no reliable D call. The clonotype comes from a child younger than two. The sequencing sample was made of peripheral blood mononuclear cells (PBMCs). The CDR3 DNA reads TGTGCCATCAGTGAACTAAGAGGCGAGCAGTACTTC. This translates into CAISELRGEQYF.